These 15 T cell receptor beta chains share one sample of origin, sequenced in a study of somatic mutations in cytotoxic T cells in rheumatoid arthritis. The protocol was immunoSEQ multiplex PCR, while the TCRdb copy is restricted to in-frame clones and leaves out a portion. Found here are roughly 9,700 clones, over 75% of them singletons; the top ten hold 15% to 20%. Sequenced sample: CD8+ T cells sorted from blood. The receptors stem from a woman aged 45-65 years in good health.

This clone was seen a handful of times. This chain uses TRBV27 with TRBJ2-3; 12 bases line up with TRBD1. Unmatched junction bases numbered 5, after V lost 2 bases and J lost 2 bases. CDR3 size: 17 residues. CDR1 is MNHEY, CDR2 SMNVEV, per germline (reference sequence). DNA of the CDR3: TGTGCCAGCAGTTTAAGGGACAGGGGGCCCAACACAGATACGCAGTATTTT. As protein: CASSLRDRGPNTDTQYF.

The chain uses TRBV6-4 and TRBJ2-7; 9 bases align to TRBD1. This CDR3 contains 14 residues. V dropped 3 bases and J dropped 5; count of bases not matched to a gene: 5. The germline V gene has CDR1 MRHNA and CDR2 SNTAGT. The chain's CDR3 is CASSEGTGNDEQYF. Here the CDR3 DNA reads TGTGCCAGCAGTGAAGGGACAGGGAACGACGAGCAGTACTTC.

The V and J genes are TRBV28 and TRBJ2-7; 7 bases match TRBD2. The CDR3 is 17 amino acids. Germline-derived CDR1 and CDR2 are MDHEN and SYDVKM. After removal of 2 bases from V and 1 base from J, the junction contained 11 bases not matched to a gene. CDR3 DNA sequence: TGTGCCAGCAGTTTAGGAGCAGGGAGGGCTCTATCCTACGAGCAGTACTTC. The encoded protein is CASSLGAGRALSYEQYF.

The CDR3 protein is CASSQESTMNTEAFF. The CDR3, as DNA: TGTGCCAGCAGCCAAGAGAGTACCATGAACACTGAAGCTTTCTTT. The J gene is TRBJ1-1, the V gene TRBV4-2; no clear D. Trimming left V 0 bases short and J 0 bases short, with 8 bases between. The CDR3 covers 15 residues. Germline V gene sequence: CDR1 LGHNA, CDR2 YNFKEQ.

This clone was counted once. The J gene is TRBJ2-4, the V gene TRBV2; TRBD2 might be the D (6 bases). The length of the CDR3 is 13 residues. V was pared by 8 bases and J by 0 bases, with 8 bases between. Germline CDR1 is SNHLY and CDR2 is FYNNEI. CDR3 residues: CASGGLAKNIQYF. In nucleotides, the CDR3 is TGTGCCAGCGGGGGACTAGCCAAAAACATTCAGTACTTC.

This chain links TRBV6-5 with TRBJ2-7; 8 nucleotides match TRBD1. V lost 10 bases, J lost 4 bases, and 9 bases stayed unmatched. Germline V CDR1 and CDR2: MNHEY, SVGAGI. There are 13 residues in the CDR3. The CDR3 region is CATSPGQGYEQYF. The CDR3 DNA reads TGTGCCACCTCACCCGGACAGGGTTACGAGCAGTACTTC.

This CDR3 reads CATSRDEGGSQETQYF. In DNA, the CDR3 is TGTGCCACCAGCAGAGACGAGGGAGGCTCCCAAGAGACCCAGTACTTC. The genes are TRBV15 and TRBJ2-5; D might be TRBD2 (6 bases). Per the germline V gene, CDR1 is LNHNV and CDR2 is YYDKDF (reference sequence). V gave up 0 bases and J gave up 1 base, with 12 bases separating them. The CDR3 is 16 amino acids.

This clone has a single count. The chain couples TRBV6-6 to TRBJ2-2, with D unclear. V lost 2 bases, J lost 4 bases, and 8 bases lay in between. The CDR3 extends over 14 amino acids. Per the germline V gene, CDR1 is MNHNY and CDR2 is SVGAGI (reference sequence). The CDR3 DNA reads TGTGCCAGCAGTTACATTTTACTCACCGGGGAGCTGTTTTTT. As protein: CASSYILLTGELFF.

The CDR3 here is CASQRLGNQPQHF. The CDR3 DNA reads as TGTGCCAGCCAGAGGTTGGGCAATCAGCCCCAGCATTTT. This chain uses TRBV28 with TRBJ1-5; D remains unclear. The CDR3 totals 13 residues. The V gene's germline CDR1 is MDHEN and CDR2 SYDVKM. Trimming pared 8 bases from V and 2 bases from J, leaving 10 bases between. The variable domain in full, completed from reference TRBV28 and TRBJ1-5, reads DVKVTQSSRYLVKRTGEKVFLECVQDMDHENMFWYRQDPGLGLRLIYFSYDVKMKEKGDIPEGYSVSREKKERFSLILESASTNQTSMYLCASQRLGNQPQHFGDGTRLSIL.

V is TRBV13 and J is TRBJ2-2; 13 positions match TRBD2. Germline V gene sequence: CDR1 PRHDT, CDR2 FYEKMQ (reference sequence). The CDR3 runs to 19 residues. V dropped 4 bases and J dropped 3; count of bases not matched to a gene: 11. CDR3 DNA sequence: TGTGCCAGCAGCTCAAGACTAGCGGGGGGTTTTGGGGACACCGGGGAGCTGTTTTTT. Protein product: CASSSRLAGGFGDTGELFF. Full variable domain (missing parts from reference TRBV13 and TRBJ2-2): AAGVIQSPRHLIKEKRETATLKCYPIPRHDTVYWYQQGPGQDPQFLISFYEKMQSDKGSIPDRFSAQQFSDYHSELNMSSLELGDSALYFCASSSRLAGGFGDTGELFFGEGSRLTVL.

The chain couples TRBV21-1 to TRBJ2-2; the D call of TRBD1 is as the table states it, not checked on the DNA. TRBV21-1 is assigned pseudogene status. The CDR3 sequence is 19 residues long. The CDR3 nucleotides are TGTGCCAGCAGCAAAGTATTAAGGGGGACGGACCCCATGGCCGGGGAGCTGTTTTTT. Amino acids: CASSKVLRGTDPMAGELFF.

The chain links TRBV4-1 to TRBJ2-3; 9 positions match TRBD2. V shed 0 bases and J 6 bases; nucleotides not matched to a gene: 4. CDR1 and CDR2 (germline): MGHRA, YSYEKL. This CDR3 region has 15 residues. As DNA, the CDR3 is TGCGCCAGCAGCCAAGAACAGCGGGGGGCTGATACGCAGTATTTT. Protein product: CASSQEQRGADTQYF.

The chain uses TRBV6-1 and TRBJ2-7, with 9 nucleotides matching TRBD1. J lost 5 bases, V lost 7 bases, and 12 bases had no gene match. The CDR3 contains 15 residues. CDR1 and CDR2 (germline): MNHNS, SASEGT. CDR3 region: CASTRTGTGYHEQYF. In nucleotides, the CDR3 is TGTGCCAGCACTCGGACCGGGACAGGGTACCACGAGCAGTACTTC.

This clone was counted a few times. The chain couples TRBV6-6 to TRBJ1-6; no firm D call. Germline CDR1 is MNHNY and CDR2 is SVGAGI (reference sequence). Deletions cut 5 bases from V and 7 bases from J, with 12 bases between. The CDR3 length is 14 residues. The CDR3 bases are TGTGCCAGCAGTGTCCCGGGAAACAATTCACCCCTCCACTTT. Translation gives CASSVPGNNSPLHF.

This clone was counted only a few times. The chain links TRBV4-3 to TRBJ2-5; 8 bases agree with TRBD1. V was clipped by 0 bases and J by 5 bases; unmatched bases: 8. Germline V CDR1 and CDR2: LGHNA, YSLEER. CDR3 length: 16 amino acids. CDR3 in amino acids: CASSQDLPGGGETQYF. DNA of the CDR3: TGCGCCAGCAGCCAAGATCTGCCAGGGGGCGGGGAGACCCAGTACTTC.